This T cell receptor (beta chain) was obtained from a study of identical twins (TCRdb year 2016). About the investigation overall: To test whether fetal clonotypes persist, the study used deep sequencing on TCR alpha and beta repertoires from monozygotic twins, unrelated adults of various ages, and cord blood. Replicate twin experiments were performed at different times using different library preparation protocols to rule out contamination. What the authors observed across the whole study: In monozygotic twins, out-of-frame TCR alpha sharing was systematically underestimated by recombination models, although the models agreed with sharing between unrelated individuals. Abundant cord blood beta clonotypes carried fewer insertions; young adult naive repertoires showed a weaker similar trend, while memory repertoires showed none. Because the same donors could not be followed over many years, the conclusions depended on cross-sectional statistical analysis. Excess twin sharing in beta out-of-frame sequences was weaker because fewer shared sequences lowered the signal-to-noise ratio. Out-of-frame TCR alpha sequences shared between twins showed an excess of low generation-probability sequences compared with coincidental sharing between unrelated individuals. Zero-insertion analyses could be partly confounded by invariant T cells such as MAIT and iNKT, although diverse VJ usage argued against such confounding for most clonotypes.

Receptors were amplified or captured by 5' RACE. The instrument given in TCRdb is Illumina HiSeq 2000. Template switching added a universal primer binding site, and the final cDNA carried a unique molecular identifier that allowed TCR cDNA molecules to be counted accurately. Specific primers in the conserved constant-segment region were used to synthesize first-strand cDNA for the TCR alpha and beta chains. To control for contamination, every cDNA library carried two barcodes: a SMART-Mk sample barcode plus Illumina barcodes. TruSeq adapter sequences and Illumina sample barcodes were added in two successive PCR steps. The TCR alpha and beta cDNA libraries were sequenced on the Illumina HiSeq platform using custom primers. The paper's processing steps were these. Unique molecular identifiers were extracted from raw reads with MiGEC, and CDR3 positions were determined with MiXCR. For each individual, recombination models were inferred using an EM algorithm with the repgenHMM and IGoR tools. The analysis of shared clonotypes was done with the tcR package in R, with sharing normalized by the product of cloneset sizes. To study raw recombination without the effects of thymic and clonal selection, out-of-frame nonproductive sequences were analyzed. TCRdb reprocessing: public reads trimmed at Q25 with fastp, clones called with MiXCR, in-frame beta chains kept. Rows merge per CDR3 protein into single entries with the most common DNA and genes. TCRdb's processing, not the authors', yielded these V and J calls. The sample table contains about 790,000 distinct CDR3 sequences; only one count was recorded for roughly 18% of them. Clones ranked in the top ten supply 13% of the sample.

All donors were healthy Caucasians. The twin cohort consisted of three pairs of female monozygotic twins, all aged about 18 to 29 years. Peripheral blood mononuclear cells were used as the source from which RNA for TCR libraries was isolated. The CDR3 measures 15 amino acids from cysteine to phenylalanine. The entry retains the CDR3 DNA only, 45 bases that are in frame from base 1. Via the germline V gene, CDR1 is MNHEY and CDR2 SVGEGT. V is cut by 5 bases and J by 5 bases, and the space between the germline ends is 19 bases. Details on this clonotype: Its antigen is not yet known. The input lacks base qualities; no much larger clone sits a single base away.

These same records also appear under a second study, on T cells expressing NK-cell markers. The second study also describes: TCR beta-chain repertoires were profiled in sorted CD3+CD56+NKG2C+, CD3+CD56+NKG2C- and CD3+CD56-NKG2C+ T-cell subsets from seven or eight donors. Of the eight sequenced donors, seven were found to be HCMV-seropositive and one was found to be HCMV-seronegative. In several experiments an anti-gammadeltaTCR antibody was added to restrict sorting to alphabetaTCR-expressing T cells. In roughly 6 donors, the dominant CD3+CD56+NKG2C+ clonotypes were among the top 10 CD8+ clonotypes and accounted for roughly 1.0-8% of CD8+ T cells. Those dominant clonotypes were again the most abundant among CD3+CD56-NKG2C+ cells in a handful of donors, at about 25-60.1%. It remained unclear whether the expanded NKG2C-expressing T cell clones were specific for HCMV antigens. The study sequenced eight donors, all healthy volunteers chosen at random: three men and five women. To determine HCMV serostatus, a commercial ELISA kit was used to detect HCMV-specific IgG in serum. Bulk peripheral blood T-cell repertoires were additionally sequenced from unsorted PBMC for over five donors. MIGEC was used to demultiplex reads and group reads by UMI, and MiTCR was used to assemble and quantify clonotypes. To exclude erroneous sequences, only TCR cDNA sequences supported by at least two reads were retained. Downstream repertoire analysis used the tcR package, and clonotypes were matched across fractions by CDR3 nucleotide sequence plus V segment. Antigen specificity was annotated against VDJdb with VDJmatch, allowing one amino acid substitution in CDR3.

This TCR was sampled from a woman between 18 and 29 years old in good health. Source material: PBMCs. In this chain, TRBV6-2 or TRBV6-3 is recombined with TRBJ2-7; no D gene can be assigned with confidence. In nucleotide form, the sequence is TGTGCCAGCAGTCTGGAAAGTTATTCCGTCGACGAGCAGTACTTC. This sequence encodes CASSLESYSVDEQYF.